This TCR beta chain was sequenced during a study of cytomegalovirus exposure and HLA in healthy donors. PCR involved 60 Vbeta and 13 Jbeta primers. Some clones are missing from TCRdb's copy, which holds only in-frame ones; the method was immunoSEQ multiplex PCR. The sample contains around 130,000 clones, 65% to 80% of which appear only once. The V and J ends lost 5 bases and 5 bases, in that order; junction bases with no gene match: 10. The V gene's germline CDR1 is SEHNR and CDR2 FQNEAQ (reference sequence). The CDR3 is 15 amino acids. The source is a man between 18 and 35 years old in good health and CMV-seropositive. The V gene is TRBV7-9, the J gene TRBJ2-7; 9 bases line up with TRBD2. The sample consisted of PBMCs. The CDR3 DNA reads TGTGCCAGCAGCCAGCCCTATAGCGGGAGAAACGAGCAGTACTTC. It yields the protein CASSQPYSGRNEQYF.